The 13 T cell receptor beta chains in this list originate from one sample, sequenced in a study of cytomegalovirus exposure and HLA in healthy donors. Here immunoSEQ multiplex PCR was the method, and the copy in TCRdb shows in-frame clones only, minus some. The sample includes about 220,000 clones, about 86% seen only once; the top ten take about 3%. Material: PBMCs. These receptors all stem from a woman in her late teens or twenties in good health and CMV-seronegative.

The chain employs TRBV27 and TRBJ2-7, with 9 positions matching TRBD1. V shed 2 bases and J 4 bases; nucleotides not matched to a gene: 9. Germline CDR1 and CDR2: MNHEY and SMNVEV (reference sequence). The CDR3 runs to 16 residues. The CDR3 loop is CASSLIGTGNVYEQYF. In DNA, the CDR3 is TGTGCCAGCAGTTTAATCGGGACAGGGAACGTTTACGAGCAGTACTTC.

The rearrangement joins TRBV10-1 to TRBJ1-4; maybe TRBD1 (5 bases). The CDR3 loop spans 13 amino acids. Trimming shortened V by 4 bases and J by 6 bases, and 9 bases separated the two germline ends. Germline assignment: CDR1 WNHNN and CDR2 SYGVQD (reference sequence). The DNA of the CDR3 is TGCGCCAGCAGTGCTGGGGCACATGAAAAACTGTTTTTT. Translated: CASSAGAHEKLFF.

The CDR3 spells CASSLGASRNEQFF. The CDR3 DNA sequence: TGCGCCAGCAGCTTGGGGGCAAGTCGGAATGAGCAGTTCTTC. This rearrangement joins TRBV5-1 to TRBJ2-1; D is unresolved. CDR1 and CDR2 from the germline V gene are SGHRS and YFSETQ. Trimming left V 0 bases short and J 7 bases short, with 11 bases between. This CDR3 contains 14 residues.

CDR3 residues: CASQQTGLGVNEQYF. CDR3 coding DNA: TGTGCCAGCCAACAAACAGGGCTCGGGGTCAACGAGCAGTACTTC. The chain is built from TRBV6-5 and TRBJ2-7, with D possibly TRBD1 on 6 matching bases. The ends were cut back, 8 bases at V and 5 bases at J, with 22 bases in the middle. The CDR3 runs to 15 residues. Germline loops: CDR1 MNHEY, CDR2 SVGAGI.

The CDR3 loop reads CASRGGGAGELFF. The CDR3 region has the DNA TGTGCCAGCAGAGGGGGCGGGGCCGGGGAGCTGTTTTTT. The chain combines TRBV7-9 with TRBJ2-2; possible D gene TRBD1, 7 bases. Trimming stripped 6 bases from V and 6 bases from J, with 11 bases between. CDR1 is SEHNR, CDR2 FQNEAQ, per germline (reference sequence). This CDR3 spans 13 amino acids.

The rearrangement joins TRBV2 to TRBJ2-7, with 14 bases identical to TRBD2. This CDR3 spans 17 amino acids. Germline V CDR1 and CDR2: SNHLY, FYNNEI. V was pared by 2 bases and J by 0 bases, with 3 bases of the junction left unmatched. The CDR3 here is CASSERTSGRYSYEQYF. DNA for the CDR3: TGTGCCAGCAGTGAACGGACTAGCGGGAGGTACTCCTACGAGCAGTACTTC.

The rearrangement uses TRBV6-5 and TRBJ2-5; D unclear. This CDR3 has 13 residues. V was pared by 5 bases and J by 1 base, with 8 bases between. The germline CDR1 and CDR2 sequences are MNHEY and SVGAGI. Here the CDR3 reads CASSGSPQETQYF. The CDR3 DNA is TGTGCCAGCAGTGGCAGTCCCCAAGAGACCCAGTACTTC.

The table lists this clone with a count of one. The chain links TRBV9 to TRBJ2-2; D perhaps matches TRBD2 (5 bases). Trimming pared 0 bases from V and 3 bases from J, leaving 9 bases between. This CDR3 spans 15 amino acids. Germline V gene lookup returns CDR1 SGDLS and CDR2 YYNGEE. CDR3 DNA: TGTGCCAGCAGCGTAGATCCCGGGGACACCGGGGAGCTGTTTTTT. It is translated as CASSVDPGDTGELFF.

As to this clone: The sample has other DNA sequences that encode this CDR3 too. This sequence joins TRBV27 and TRBJ1-1; TRBD1 might be the D (6 bases). CDR1 and CDR2 (germline): MNHEY, SMNVEV (reference sequence). The V end was cut by 5 bases, the J end by 1 base, with 8 bases between. The CDR3 totals 13 residues. This CDR3 reads CASSLTGNTEAFF. The CDR3, as DNA: TGTGCCAGCAGTCTGACAGGGAACACTGAAGCTTTCTTT.

The chain recombines TRBV19 with TRBJ2-7; 7 nucleotides line up with TRBD1. Germline V gives CDR1 LNHDA, CDR2 SQIVND (reference sequence). Losses at the gene ends were 6 bases for V and 7 bases for J; bases not matched to a gene: 3. The CDR3 is 11 amino acids. The DNA for the CDR3 is TGTGCCAGTAGGACAGGGAGTGAGCAGTACTTC. Translated, it gives CASRTGSEQYF. The full variable domain, its missing parts supplied by reference TRBV19 and TRBJ2-7, is DGGITQSPKYLFRKEGQNVTLSCEQNLNHDAMYWYRQDPGQGLRLIYYSQIVNDFQKGDIAEGYSVSREKKESFPLTVTSAQKNPTAFYLCASRTGSEQYFGPGTRLTVT.

The rearrangement joins TRBV5-6 to TRBJ2-7; 15 bases align to TRBD2. This CDR3 comprises 17 residues. Germline V gene lookup returns CDR1 SGHDT and CDR2 YYEEEE. The V and J ends lost 0 bases and 3 bases, in that order; junction bases with no gene match: 4. CDR3 DNA sequence: TGTGCCAGCAGCTTGGAGGGACTAGCGGGAGGAGGCTACGAGCAGTACTTC. This encodes CASSLEGLAGGGYEQYF.

In its sample, this clone was seen once. The rearrangement links TRBV29-1 to TRBJ2-5; maybe TRBD1 (5 bases). V gave up 8 bases and J gave up 7 bases, with 17 bases separating them. CDR1 and CDR2 (germline): SQVTM, ANQGSEA. CDR3 length equals 12 residues. In nucleotides, the CDR3 is TGCAGCTTCAAAAGGGGTTTGGTGACCCAGTACTTC. It yields the protein CSFKRGLVTQYF.

This clone was counted a few times. The rearrangement joins TRBV11-2 to TRBJ1-1; 8 bases agree with TRBD1. CDR1 and CDR2 from the germline V gene are SGHAT and FQNNGV. CDR3 size: 14 residues. Trimming cost V 4 bases and J 6 bases; bases outside gene matches: 7. The CDR3 bases are TGTGCCAGCAGCTCGGACAGGGAGGCAGCTGAAGCTTTCTTT. Translation: CASSSDREAAEAFF.